The next 23 T cell receptor beta chains were all read from a single sample in a study of T cells after yellow fever vaccination. TCRdb reprocessed the 5' RACE reads via MiXCR and lists one record per CDR3 protein. The sample shows some 290,000 distinct CDR3 sequences, around 10% of them seen only once. The material sequenced was CD4+ T cells sorted from PBMCs, taken 45 days after the yellow fever booster vaccination. The receptors come from a man aged 18 to 30 who received the YFV17D yellow fever vaccine.

The chain combines TRBV5-1 with TRBJ2-5; TRBD1 aligns across 7 bases. There are 19 residues in the CDR3. Germline lookup yields CDR1 SGHRS and CDR2 YFSETQ. With 0 bases clipped from V and 4 bases from J, the junction kept 18 bases outside the gene matches. The CDR3 region is CASSLEGAWGPESRETQYF. In DNA form, the CDR3 reads TGCGCCAGCAGCTTGGAGGGGGCGTGGGGGCCCGAATCCCGAGAGACCCAGTACTTC.

In this sample, this clonotype turned up many times. This sequence joins TRBV5-1 and TRBJ1-2, with D uncertain. The germline CDR1 and CDR2 sequences are SGHRS and YFSETQ. Trimming took off 4 bases at V and 4 bases at J, with 23 bases between the two ends. This CDR3 contains 17 residues. The CDR3 loop is CASSADPTSGLSYGYTF. CDR3 DNA sequence: TGCGCCAGCAGCGCCGACCCGACCTCCGGGTTAAGCTATGGCTACACCTTC.

This clonotype has a handful of counts. The chain employs TRBV11-2 and TRBJ1-3; weak D call: TRBD1 (5 bases). CDR3 size: 15 residues. Looked up from germline, CDR1 is SGHAT and CDR2 is FQNNGV. V dropped 8 bases and J dropped 0 bases, with 14 bases sitting between them. The CDR3 is CASRPQGSSGNTIYF. CDR3 nucleotides: TGTGCCAGCCGCCCCCAGGGCAGCTCTGGAAACACCATATATTTT.

V usage is TRBV18 and J usage is TRBJ2-1; 10 positions agree with TRBD1. The CDR3 has 17 amino acids. Trimming cost V 3 bases and J 1 base; bases outside gene matches: 6. From germline, CDR1 is KGHSH and CDR2 LQKENI. The CDR3 loop is CASSPGQGQGSYNEQFF. The CDR3 bases are TGTGCCAGCTCACCTGGTCAGGGACAGGGGTCCTACAATGAGCAGTTCTTC. Drawing the rest from reference TRBV18 and TRBJ2-1, the complete variable domain is NAGVMQNPRHLVRRRGQEARLRCSPMKGHSHVYWYRQLPEEGLKFMVYLQKENIIDESGMPKERFSAEFPKEGPSILRIQQVVRGDSAAYFCASSPGQGQGSYNEQFFGPGTRLTVL.

This clonotype was seen a few times. The chain employs TRBV6-2 or TRBV6-3 and TRBJ2-1; D possibly corresponds to TRBD2 (6 bases). Germline lookup yields CDR1 MNHEY and CDR2 SVGEGT. V lost 6 bases, J lost 6 bases, and 12 bases lay in between. CDR3 length equals 13 residues. CDR3 sequence reads: CASSTALANEQFF. For the CDR3, the DNA is TGTGCCAGCAGCACGGCACTAGCCAATGAGCAGTTCTTC.

The table lists this clonotype with a few counts. In DNA, the CDR3 is TGTGCCAGTAGTTTAAGACAGGGGACGGGCGAGCAGTACTTC. Translation gives CASSLRQGTGEQYF. The chain recombines TRBV19 with TRBJ2-7; 8 nucleotides agree with TRBD1. Germline V gene data show CDR1 as LNHDA and CDR2 as SQIVND (reference sequence). The CDR3 sequence is 14 residues long. The J segment lost 6 bases and the V segment lost 5 bases, leaving 9 bases of the junction unmatched.

This clonotype was observed a few times. The gene calls are TRBV19 and TRBJ2-2; D tentatively fits TRBD1 or TRBD2 (7 bases each). The V end lost 7 bases, the J end lost 4 bases, and 16 bases lay between the germline ends. The CDR3 covers 15 residues. Germline lookup yields CDR1 LNHDA and CDR2 SQIVND (reference sequence). The CDR3 DNA reads TGTGCCAGTAAAAGACAGGGAGGGATCACCGGGGAGCTGTTTTTT. Residues: CASKRQGGITGELFF.

V and J are TRBV28 and TRBJ2-2; a weak D match, TRBD2 (5 bases). V dropped 3 bases and J dropped 6 bases, with 17 bases sitting between them. Germline loops: CDR1 MDHEN, CDR2 SYDVKM. The CDR3 contains 16 residues. The chain's CDR3 is CASSLESGGWPGELFF. The CDR3, as DNA: TGTGCCAGCAGTTTGGAATCAGGAGGATGGCCCGGGGAGCTGTTTTTT.

The gene calls are TRBV28 and TRBJ2-2; 10 nucleotides match TRBD1. V was clipped by 11 bases and J by 9 bases; unmatched bases: 9. This CDR3 spans 13 amino acids. Per germline, CDR1 MDHEN and CDR2 SYDVKM. The CDR3 DNA is TGTGCCCACGGGACAGGGGACGACCGGGAGCTGTTTTTT. Encoded protein: CAHGTGDDRELFF.

This clonotype has at least ten counts. This rearrangement joins TRBV3-1 to TRBJ2-3; D tentatively reads TRBD1 or TRBD2 (6 bases each). The CDR3 extends over 16 amino acids. The ends were cut back, 5 bases at V and 6 bases at J, with 21 bases in the middle. Germline assignment: CDR1 LGHDT and CDR2 YNNKEL (reference sequence). The CDR3 DNA reads TGTGCCAGCAGCACACGGTTTCGAAGGGGGGATGATACGCAGTATTTT. Translation: CASSTRFRRGDDTQYF.

The chain is built from TRBV7-2 and TRBJ2-4; possibly TRBD1 for D (7 bases). There are 16 residues in the CDR3. The germline V gene encodes CDR1 SGHTA and CDR2 FQGNSA. V lost 5 bases and J 0 bases, leaving 14 bases between the germline ends. The CDR3 spells CASSQGGYLAKNIQYF. CDR3 DNA sequence: TGTGCCAGCAGCCAGGGGGGCTACTTAGCCAAAAACATTCAGTACTTC. The entire variable domain, with the rest obtained from reference TRBV7-2 and TRBJ2-4, is as follows: GAGVSQSPSNKVTEKGKDVELRCDPISGHTALYWYRQSLGQGLEFLIYFQGNSAPDKSGLPSDRFSAERTGGSVSTLTIQRTQQEDSAVYLCASSQGGYLAKNIQYFGAGTRLSVL.

This clonotype was recorded a few times. V and J are TRBV5-1 and TRBJ1-1; no reliable D call. This CDR3 region has 14 residues. The germline V gene has CDR1 SGHRS and CDR2 YFSETQ. The V and J ends lost 0 bases and 4 bases respectively, with 10 bases between them. CDR3 nucleotides: TGCGCCAGCAGCTTGGGTCAGGAACCCACTGAAGCTTTCTTT. Translation gives CASSLGQEPTEAFF. Based on the CDR3 plus reference TRBV5-1 and TRBJ1-1, the full variable domain is KAGVTQTPRYLIKTRGQQVTLSCSPISGHRSVSWYQQTPGQGLQFLFEYFSETQRNKGNFPGRFSGRQFSNSRSEMNVSTLELGDSALYLCASSLGQEPTEAFFGQGTRLTVV.

This clonotype was seen a handful of times. The V and J genes are TRBV7-4 and TRBJ1-1, with D possibly TRBD1 on 5 matching bases. Trimming took off 5 bases at V and 0 bases at J, with 13 bases between the two ends. Germline CDR1 is SGHVT and CDR2 is SQSDAQ. This CDR3 contains 15 residues. DNA of the CDR3: TGTGCCAGCAGCCCAATCGGGGGGATGAACACTGAAGCTTTCTTT. It encodes CASSPIGGMNTEAFF.

This clonotype came up a few times. This chain joins TRBV24-1 and TRBJ1-1, with D unclear. Trimming took off 5 bases at V and 5 bases at J, with 8 bases between the two ends. The CDR3 contains 12 residues. The germline V gene has CDR1 KGHDR and CDR2 SFDVKD. CDR3 residues: CATSGRSTEAFF. As DNA, the CDR3 is TGTGCCACCAGTGGCAGGTCGACTGAAGCTTTCTTT.

This clonotype appeared many times. The chain carries TRBV11-1 and TRBJ1-2, with D maybe TRBD1 (6 bases). CDR1 SGHAT and CDR2 FQDESV come from the germline V gene (reference sequence). V was shortened by 4 bases and J by 0 bases, with 12 bases between the two germline ends. The CDR3 runs to 15 residues. In DNA, the CDR3 is TGTGCCAGCAGCTCCCTCAGGGACACTAACTATGGCTACACCTTC. This gives the protein CASSSLRDTNYGYTF.

CDR3 protein: CASSGGGGETQYF. The CDR3, as DNA: TGTGCCAGCAGCGGGGGCGGCGGAGAGACCCAGTACTTC. The chain has TRBV9 and TRBJ2-5, with D perhaps matching TRBD1 (5 bases). V was shortened by 3 bases and J by 4 bases, with 10 bases between the two germline ends. Germline CDR1 is SGDLS and CDR2 is YYNGEE. The CDR3 is 13 residues long.

This clonotype has a count of ten or more. The V call is TRBV7-8, the J call TRBJ2-7, with TRBD2 matching 10 bases. V shed 5 bases, J shed 2 bases, and the junction held 0 bases outside the gene matches. CDR3 length: 13 amino acids. In germline, CDR1 is SGHVS, CDR2 FQNEAQ. This chain's CDR3 is CASSGLAAYEQYV. CDR3 DNA sequence: TGTGCCAGCAGCGGACTAGCGGCCTACGAGCAGTACGTC.

This clonotype was seen a few times. The CDR3 is CSVYTHTDTQYF. As DNA, the CDR3 is TGCAGCGTCTATACGCACACAGATACGCAGTATTTT. This chain links TRBV29-1 with TRBJ2-3; no definite D call. Trimming took 6 bases from V and 2 from J, leaving 9 bases between them. CDR1 and CDR2 from the germline V gene are SQVTM and ANQGSEA. The length of the CDR3 is 12 residues.

This clonotype was picked up many times. V and J are TRBV4-3 and TRBJ1-6; no clear D. The germline gives CDR1 LGHNA, CDR2 YSLEER. V dropped 1 base and J dropped 7 bases, with 8 bases sitting between them. This CDR3 contains 14 residues. CDR3 bases: TGCGCCAGCAGCCAAGCAGCGGAAAATTCACCCCTCCACTTT. This gives the protein CASSQAAENSPLHF.

In this sample, this clonotype turned up a few times. The CDR3 DNA is TGTGCCAGCAGCGCGGGACTAGCGGGAACCACCCAGTACTTC. It codes for CASSAGLAGTTQYF. The chain is built from TRBV7-9 and TRBJ2-5; 13 positions agree with TRBD2. Losses at the gene ends were 5 bases for V and 8 bases for J; bases not matched to a gene: 5. This CDR3 comprises 14 residues. CDR1 and CDR2 from the germline V gene are SEHNR and FQNEAQ (reference sequence).

The rearrangement links TRBV11-1 to TRBJ2-7, with D unresolved. V shed 3 bases and J shed 7 bases, with 13 bases lying between them. CDR3 length equals 13 residues. CDR1 is SGHAT, CDR2 FQDESV, per germline (reference sequence). The chain's CDR3 is CASSFTRSGEQYF. DNA for the CDR3: TGTGCCAGCAGCTTTACCCGTTCTGGTGAGCAGTACTTC.

This clonotype was found a few times. V usage is TRBV20-1 and J usage is TRBJ2-5; D call uncertain. Germline V gene sequence: CDR1 DFQATT, CDR2 SNEGSKA (reference sequence). The CDR3 loop spans 14 amino acids. The germline V and J ends were trimmed by 6 bases and 2 bases, with 16 bases remaining between them. The CDR3 protein is CSARRATLQETQYF. The CDR3 region has the DNA TGCAGTGCGCGACGGGCAACCTTACAAGAGACCCAGTACTTC.

The chain has TRBV20-1 and TRBJ2-6, with 8 bases lining up with TRBD1. Germline V gene lookup returns CDR1 DFQATT and CDR2 SNEGSKA (reference sequence). V dropped 5 bases and J dropped 3; count of bases not matched to a gene: 6. This CDR3 has 15 residues. The CDR3 DNA is TGCAGTGCTCCCTCGACAGGGGTTGGGGCCAACGTCCTGACTTTC. Amino acids: CSAPSTGVGANVLTF.